The 17 T cell receptor beta chains listed next were all sequenced from one sample in a study of shared clonotypes between healthy human individuals. Profiled with immunoSEQ multiplex PCR; TCRdb holds only in-frame clones, not every one. The sample has around 2,000,000 clones; 85% to 95% are singletons. Cells designated naive CD8 were CD45RO-negative and were positively selected for CCR7, with terminally differentiated effector memory CD45RA+ cells excluded. The specimen sequenced was naive CD8+ T cells sorted from blood. All receptors come from a man aged 18-30 years in good health.

The chain joins TRBV30 to TRBJ1-3; D call uncertain. Germline values: CDR1 GTSNPN, CDR2 SVGIG (reference sequence). Trimming removed 1 base at V and 9 bases at J, with 13 bases between. The CDR3 has 13 amino acids. The CDR3 region has the DNA TGTGCCTGGAGTGGATTCCAGGCGGGCACCATATATTTT. Protein sequence: CAWSGFQAGTIYF. The full variable domain, its missing parts supplied by reference TRBV30 and TRBJ1-3, is SQTIHQWPATLVQPVGSPLSLECTVEGTSNPNLYWYRQAAGRGLQLLFYSVGIGQISSEVPQNLSASRPQDRQFILSSKKLLLSDSGFYLCAWSGFQAGTIYFGEGSWLTVV.

The chain links TRBV10-2 to TRBJ2-5; D is perhaps TRBD2 (6 bases). The CDR3 runs 14 residues. Trimming removed 1 base from V and 5 bases from J, with 11 bases in between. Germline V CDR1 and CDR2: WSHSY, SAAADI. As DNA, the CDR3 is TGCGCCAGCAGTGAGTACGGGGGTGGTGAGACCCAGTACTTC. It codes for CASSEYGGGETQYF.

The J gene is TRBJ2-3, the V gene TRBV30; 8 bases fit TRBD2. The ends lost 2 bases at V and 5 bases at J; junction bases unmatched: 3. The CDR3 sequence is 13 residues long. Germline CDR1 is GTSNPN and CDR2 is SVGIG (reference sequence). CDR3 residues: CAWSYGGGDTQYF. CDR3 nucleotides: TGTGCCTGGAGTTACGGGGGGGGAGATACGCAGTATTTT.

The sample holds one count of this clone. The sample holds other DNA sequences that translate to the same CDR3. V is TRBV6-5 and J is TRBJ1-2; TRBD1 agrees at 8 bases. The V and J ends lost 4 bases and 4 bases, in that order; junction bases with no gene match: 5. The CDR3 length is 14 residues. The germline V gene encodes CDR1 MNHEY and CDR2 SVGAGI. The CDR3 DNA reads as TGTGCCAGCAGTTTTGGACAGGGAGGCTATGGCTACACCTTC. This encodes CASSFGQGGYGYTF.

The V and J genes are TRBV10-2 and TRBJ2-6, with D possibly TRBD1 on 5 matching bases. Germline-derived CDR1 and CDR2 are WSHSY and SAAADI. The CDR3 is 16 residues long. With 3 bases removed from V and 0 bases from J, the gap between germline ends came to 9 bases. CDR3 nucleotide sequence: TGCGCCAGCAGTGACCCACAGGTCTCTGGGGCCAACGTCCTGACTTTC. This codes for CASSDPQVSGANVLTF.

This rearrangement joins TRBV7-9 to TRBJ2-7; D might be TRBD1 (6 bases). The CDR3 has 17 residues. The V gene lost 2 bases and the J gene lost 5 bases, with 22 bases spanning the gap. The germline V gene has CDR1 SEHNR and CDR2 FQNEAQ (reference sequence). CDR3 nucleotide sequence: TGTGCCAGCAGCTTAACTTTCCCGCTGGACAGCAGCGACGAGCAGTACTTC. Encoded protein: CASSLTFPLDSSDEQYF.

This chain uses TRBV7-9 with TRBJ1-5; D is uncertain. The V gene's germline CDR1 is SEHNR and CDR2 FQNEAQ (reference sequence). The V end was cut by 1 base, the J end by 4 bases, with 8 bases between. The CDR3 sequence is 14 residues long. CDR3 DNA: TGTGCCAGCAGCTTAGATATAGGTAATCAGCCCCAGCATTTT. Protein: CASSLDIGNQPQHF.

The chain combines TRBV29-1 with TRBJ1-2, with a tentative D call TRBD1 (5 bases). Trimming took 7 bases from V and 0 from J, leaving 12 bases between them. The CDR3 covers 13 residues. Looked up from germline, CDR1 is SQVTM and CDR2 is ANQGSEA. In DNA, the CDR3 is TGCAGCGCTCGGGGCGTGCCTAACTATGGCTACACCTTC. Translating it yields CSARGVPNYGYTF.

Regarding this clone: The identical CDR3 is also encoded by other nucleotide sequences in the sample. The rearrangement joins TRBV4-1 to TRBJ2-3; D is perhaps TRBD2 (6 bases). Trimming removed 1 base at V and 3 bases at J, with 11 bases between. Germline V gives CDR1 MGHRA, CDR2 YSYEKL. This CDR3 has 15 amino acids. The CDR3 loop is CASSQVVGGTDTQYF. The CDR3 DNA reads TGCGCCAGCAGCCAAGTTGTCGGGGGTACAGATACGCAGTATTTT.

The chain has TRBV5-1 and TRBJ1-6; a possible D gene is TRBD1 (5 bases). This CDR3 comprises 16 residues. Germline CDR1 and CDR2: SGHRS and YFSETQ. Deletions cut 4 bases from V and 13 bases from J, with 24 bases between. The CDR3 region is CASSLSRDLGVLPLHF. CDR3 DNA sequence: TGCGCCAGCAGCCTGAGCCGGGACTTGGGTGTTTTGCCCCTCCACTTT.

This clone occurred once. The chain is built from TRBV19 and TRBJ2-7; no definite D call. With 2 bases removed from V and 3 bases from J, the gap between germline ends came to 14 bases. The CDR3 is 15 residues long. CDR1 and CDR2 (germline): LNHDA, SQIVND (reference sequence). Written as DNA, the CDR3 is TGTGCCAGTAGTATAACCGGAGACATATTCTACGAGCAGTACTTC. Protein sequence: CASSITGDIFYEQYF.

The gene calls are TRBV5-4 and TRBJ2-1; D assignment may be TRBD1 or TRBD2 (6 bases each). V dropped 5 bases and J dropped 2 bases, with 14 bases sitting between them. This CDR3 contains 15 residues. Germline V gives CDR1 SGHNT, CDR2 YYREEE (reference sequence). CDR3 nucleotides: TGTGCCAGCAGGAGCTGGGGGGCTGCCTACAATGAGCAGTTCTTC. Translating it yields CASRSWGAAYNEQFF.

The chain joins TRBV4-1 to TRBJ2-2, with D possibly being TRBD1 (6 bases). Germline V gene sequence: CDR1 MGHRA, CDR2 YSYEKL. Trimming stripped 5 bases from V and 1 base from J, with 8 bases between. The CDR3 runs to 14 residues. The CDR3 sequence is CASSDRLNTGELFF. In DNA form, the CDR3 reads TGCGCCAGCAGCGACAGGTTGAACACCGGGGAGCTGTTTTTT.

This chain connects TRBV5-4 to TRBJ1-3; 7 nucleotides line up with TRBD1. CDR1 and CDR2 (germline): SGHNT, YYREEE (reference sequence). V shed 5 bases and J 4 bases; nucleotides not matched to a gene: 6. The CDR3 consists of 14 residues. CDR3: CASRNRGSGNTIYF. The CDR3 DNA sequence: TGTGCCAGCAGAAACAGGGGTTCGGGAAACACCATATATTTT.

The V gene is TRBV4-1, the J gene TRBJ2-7; D is ambiguous. The CDR3 runs 14 residues. CDR1 is MGHRA, CDR2 YSYEKL, per germline. V shed 3 bases and J shed 0 bases, with 9 bases lying between them. In nucleotides, the CDR3 is TGCGCCAGCAGCCATCACCCAGACTCCTACGAGCAGTACTTC. As protein: CASSHHPDSYEQYF.

On this clone itself: This sample includes further DNA sequences coding for the same CDR3. The V call is TRBV7-9, the J call TRBJ2-2; TRBD1 matches 8 bases. This CDR3 is built from 14 residues. Per the germline V gene, CDR1 is SEHNR and CDR2 is FQNEAQ (reference sequence). V shed 7 bases, J shed 3 bases, and the junction held 4 bases outside the gene matches. CDR3 sequence reads: CASTGTGDTGELFF. The CDR3 coding sequence is TGTGCCAGCACAGGGACAGGAGACACCGGGGAGCTGTTTTTT. Variable domain in full (rest from reference TRBV7-9 and TRBJ2-2): DTGVSQNPRHKITKRGQNVTFRCDPISEHNRLYWYRQTLGQGPEFLTYFQNEAQLEKSRLLSDRFSAERPKGSFSTLEIQRTEQGDSAMYLCASTGTGDTGELFFGEGSRLTVL.

V and J are TRBV7-8 and TRBJ2-7; 16 nucleotides align to TRBD2. The germline gives CDR1 SGHVS, CDR2 FQNEAQ. This CDR3 comprises 18 residues. Trimming at V came to 5 bases and at J to 8 bases, leaving 15 bases not matched to a gene. In DNA form, the CDR3 reads TGTGCCAGCAGCCCGGGACTAGCGGGAGGGCCCGAGAGTTACCAGCAGTACTTC. As protein: CASSPGLAGGPESYQQYF. The variable domain in full, completed from reference TRBV7-8 and TRBJ2-7, reads GAGVSQSPRYKVAKRGQDVALRCDPISGHVSLFWYQQALGQGPEFLTYFQNEAQLDKSGLPSDRFFAERPEGSVSTLKIQRTQQEDSAVYLCASSPGLAGGPESYQQYFGPGTRLTVT.